The subject of this entry is one T cell receptor beta chain. The antigen is not known. The germline CDR1 and CDR2 sequences are MGHRA and YSYEKL. CDR3 length: 16 residues. With V trimmed by 5 bases and J by 0 bases, 9 bases remained unmatched. The sample is drawn from a study of cytomegalovirus exposure and HLA in healthy donors. Study-level background: In terms of ancestry, the Caucasian-associated cluster contained roughly 80% of the roughly 400 genotyped donors.

The PCR was carried out with 60 Vbeta primers and 13 Jbeta primers. Profiled with immunoSEQ multiplex PCR; TCRdb holds only in-frame clones, not every one. The profile shows about 110,000 clones, about 78% of them singletons. Study-wide results and caveats: An analysis was carried out at a later point. It showed that HLA-associated TCR beta chains were more clonally expanded than equally common non-associated chains.

This sequence originates from a woman aged 35 to 49 in good health and CMV-seropositive. The specimen sequenced was PBMCs. The chain joins TRBV4-1 to TRBJ1-1, with 7 bases identical to TRBD1. The CDR3 loop is CASSIMTGILNTEAFF. The CDR3 nucleotides read TGCGCCAGCAGCATTATGACAGGGATCTTGAACACTGAAGCTTTCTTT.